This entry describes one T cell receptor beta chain. Time point here: after trial treatment. Treatment described: LDRT plus nivolumab, ipilimumab, low-dose cyclophosphamide and aspirin (RACIN trial). Patients deemed eligible presented with advanced solid tumors lacking tumor-infiltrating lymphocytes. TRAV- and TRBV-specific primers, spanning alpha and beta chains, primed first-strand cDNA. Over 20 PCR cycles, TCRs were amplified from a constant-region primer and V-primer adapter. TCRdb reprocessed the reads via MiXCR and lists one record per CDR3 protein. The sample holds about 30,000 distinct CDR3 sequences, approximately 49% seen once. These data belong to a study of low-dose radiotherapy and immunotherapy resistance in tumors. About the study: Treatment of Cohort 2 consisted of 1 Gy per fraction every two weeks, amounting to 13 Gy over 26 weeks. Aspirin was taken orally by patients at 300 mg daily for four cycles from cycle 1 day 1.

CDR1 is SGHNT and CDR2 is YYREEE in the germline V gene (reference sequence). J lost 4 bases, V lost 3 bases, and 12 bases had no gene match. The CDR3 contains 17 residues. The sample was PBMCs, taken after low-dose radiotherapy plus immunotherapy. This chain uses TRBV5-4 with TRBJ2-1, with 8 nucleotides matching TRBD1. The TCR sequence derives from a male donor with gallbladder cancer. CDR3 bases: TGTGCCAGCAGCTCCCCGGTAGGACAGGGAGGATACAATGAGCAGTTCTTC. Translating it yields CASSSPVGQGGYNEQFF. The complete variable domain, with remaining parts taken from reference TRBV5-4 and TRBJ2-1, reads ETGVTQSPTHLIKTRGQQVTLRCSSQSGHNTVSWYQQALGQGPQFIFQYYREEENGRGNFPPRFSGLQFPNYSSELNVNALELDDSALYLCASSSPVGQGGYNEQFFGPGTRLTVL.